The 32 T cell receptor beta chains given below trace back to one sample, sequenced in a study of cytomegalovirus exposure and HLA in healthy donors (dated by TCRdb to 2016 to 2017). Libraries were constructed by the immunoSEQ multiplex PCR assay. The multiplex PCR relied on a mix of 60 forward primers for TCR Vbeta segments and 13 reverse primers for TCR Jbeta segments. The immuneACCESS repertoire file appears here via TCRdb, limited to in-frame rearrangements. These files lack a portion of the clones; in checked studies, under half of the deficit traces to unresolved V genes, and the cause of the others is not known. Here the sample has over 110,000 clones; over 65% occur a single time. Just under 3% of the sample comes from the top ten. Source material: PBMCs. These receptors came from a female donor in good health and CMV-seronegative.

The CDR3 sequence is CSVGAGKTNYGYTF. The DNA for the CDR3 is TGCAGCGTTGGTGCGGGGAAGACTAACTATGGCTACACCTTC. The gene calls are TRBV29-1 and TRBJ1-2; D is unresolved. V lost 4 bases, J lost 0 bases, and 12 bases lay in between. Germline V CDR1 and CDR2: SQVTM, ANQGSEA. This CDR3 is 14 amino acids long.

This chain joins TRBV9 and TRBJ1-2; D unresolved. CDR1 and CDR2 (germline): SGDLS, YYNGEE. Trimming shortened V by 0 bases and J by 1 base, and 10 bases separated the two germline ends. This CDR3 contains 15 residues. The CDR3 loop is CASSVGDGDNYGYTF. CDR3 sequence (DNA): TGTGCCAGCAGCGTAGGAGACGGGGATAACTATGGCTACACCTTC.

The V gene is TRBV5-1, the J gene TRBJ2-4; weak D call: TRBD1 (6 bases). This CDR3 has 15 residues. Germline loops: CDR1 SGHRS, CDR2 YFSETQ. The ends were cut back, 0 bases at V and 6 bases at J, with 13 bases in the middle. The CDR3, as DNA: TGCGCCAGCAGCTTGGATCCGGGACAAACAAACATTCAGTACTTC. It yields the protein CASSLDPGQTNIQYF.

This clone was detected a few times. CDR3 sequence: CASTLQGWGEQYF. CDR3 DNA sequence: TGTGCCAGCACCTTGCAGGGGTGGGGCGAGCAGTACTTC. This sequence joins TRBV28 and TRBJ2-7, with D perhaps TRBD1 (6 bases). In germline, CDR1 is MDHEN, CDR2 SYDVKM. The length of the CDR3 is 13 residues. V was shortened by 7 bases and J by 6 bases, with 16 bases between the two germline ends.

This clone was observed a single time. The rearrangement links TRBV30 to TRBJ1-5, with D perhaps TRBD1 (6 bases). V was trimmed by 3 bases and J by 3 bases, leaving 18 bases between them. Germline V lookup: CDR1 GTSNPN, CDR2 SVGIG (reference sequence). The CDR3 loop spans 16 amino acids. Here the CDR3 reads CAWRAKSGGFNQPQHF. The CDR3, as DNA: TGTGCCTGGAGAGCCAAGTCGGGGGGCTTCAATCAGCCCCAGCATTTT.

This chain connects TRBV7-6 to TRBJ2-2, with D possibly being TRBD1 (7 bases). This CDR3 region has 15 residues. V lost 1 base to trimming and J lost 4 bases, with 10 bases between them. CDR1 and CDR2 (germline): SGHVS, FNYEAQ. The CDR3 bases are TGTGCCAGCAGCTTAGGCAGGGGGGTCACCGGGGAGCTGTTTTTT. This codes for CASSLGRGVTGELFF.

This chain's CDR3 is CASKSASGEDYNEQFF. CDR3 in DNA: TGTGCCAGCAAGAGTGCCTCTGGTGAGGACTACAATGAGCAGTTCTTC. The rearrangement uses TRBV2 and TRBJ2-1; D gene ambiguous. The CDR3 runs 16 residues. V lost 7 bases and J lost 3, with 19 bases in between. Germline lookup yields CDR1 SNHLY and CDR2 FYNNEI.

The sample holds one count of this clone. This rearrangement joins TRBV19 to TRBJ1-6; 8 positions match TRBD1. Trimming at V came to 10 bases and at J to 7 bases, leaving 6 bases not matched to a gene. The CDR3 has 13 amino acids. From germline, CDR1 is LNHDA and CDR2 SQIVND (reference sequence). The CDR3 region is CATRTGLNSPLHF. The DNA for the CDR3 is TGTGCCACCCGGACAGGGCTAAATTCACCCCTCCACTTT.

V gene TRBV13 combines with J gene TRBJ2-1; 10 bases match TRBD2. J was trimmed by 8 bases and V by 9 bases; bases with no gene match: 10. The CDR3 extends over 14 amino acids. The germline gives CDR1 PRHDT, CDR2 FYEKMQ (reference sequence). The CDR3 is CASRSGGAIDEQFF. The CDR3 bases are TGTGCCAGTAGGAGCGGGGGGGCCATAGATGAGCAGTTCTTC.

The chain combines TRBV7-9 with TRBJ1-3, with TRBD1 matching over 7 bases. The CDR3 length is 14 residues. From germline, CDR1 is SEHNR and CDR2 FQNEAQ (reference sequence). The junction had 6 bases not matched to a gene; V was cut back by 6 bases and J by 4 bases. CDR3 region: CASRTSGQGNTIYF. The CDR3 DNA follows: TGTGCCAGCAGGACTTCGGGACAGGGAAACACCATATATTTT.

The V gene is TRBV5-6, the J gene TRBJ2-2; a weak D match, TRBD2 (6 bases). V was cut by 6 bases and J by 4 bases, with 19 bases left in between. The CDR3 length is 16 residues. Germline-derived CDR1 and CDR2 are SGHDT and YYEEEE. Written as DNA, the CDR3 is TGTGCCAGCATCCTTACCGGGGGAGCCGGCACCGGGGAGCTGTTTTTT. Encoded protein: CASILTGGAGTGELFF.

The chain is built from TRBV9 and TRBJ2-2, with 8 nucleotides matching TRBD1. Germline CDR1 and CDR2: SGDLS and YYNGEE. V shed 1 base and J 7 bases; nucleotides not matched to a gene: 9. The CDR3 is made up of 16 amino acids. CDR3 nucleotides: TGTGCCAGCAGCGTAACGCTTGGACAGGGCGACGGGGAGCTGTTTTTT. It specifies CASSVTLGQGDGELFF.

V gene TRBV19 combines with J gene TRBJ2-1, with TRBD2 as a possible D gene (5 bases). CDR3 length: 14 amino acids. CDR1 and CDR2 from the germline V gene are LNHDA and SQIVND (reference sequence). V lost 5 bases and J 8 bases, leaving 16 bases between the germline ends. CDR3 in DNA: TGTGCCAGTAGTCCGGTCGGGGTTTCGCATGAGCAGTTCTTC. This gives the protein CASSPVGVSHEQFF.

The sample holds many counts of this clone. CDR3 in amino acids: CASSLFIRTEAFF. DNA of the CDR3: TGTGCCAGCAGTCTTTTTATCCGCACTGAAGCTTTCTTT. The genes are TRBV27 and TRBJ1-1; D gene uncertain. V lost 5 bases and J 4 bases, leaving 11 bases between the germline ends. Germline-derived CDR1 and CDR2 are MNHEY and SMNVEV (reference sequence). This CDR3 contains 13 residues.

This clone was seen a handful of times. The chain couples TRBV4-1 to TRBJ2-7, with D possibly TRBD1 on 5 matching bases. The V end lost 4 bases, the J end lost 7 bases, and 14 bases lay between the germline ends. Germline values: CDR1 MGHRA, CDR2 YSYEKL. CDR3 length equals 13 residues. CDR3 bases: TGCGCCAGCAGCCGTGTCCCAGGGCGGGAGCAGTACTTC. Its protein is CASSRVPGREQYF.

The gene calls are TRBV13 and TRBJ2-5, with 8 nucleotides matching TRBD1. TRBJ2-7 matches the DNA end more closely, so the J call is doubtful. Germline V gene data show CDR1 as PRHDT and CDR2 as FYEKMQ (reference sequence). The CDR3 is 14 residues long. The CDR3 is CASSSPGQAYEQYF. CDR3 sequence (DNA): TGTGCCAGCAGCTCCCCGGGACAGGCCTACGAGCAGTACTTC.

This chain links TRBV9 with TRBJ1-2; D call uncertain. The CDR3 is 13 amino acids. V was trimmed by 0 bases and J by 8 bases, leaving 11 bases between them. CDR1 SGDLS and CDR2 YYNGEE come from the germline V gene. CDR3 DNA sequence: TGTGCCAGCAGCGTAGACGAAGTACAAGGCTACACCTTC. Its translation is CASSVDEVQGYTF.

The gene calls are TRBV7-2 and TRBJ2-7; a possible D gene is TRBD1 (6 bases). Germline CDR1 and CDR2: SGHTA and FQGNSA. Trimming took 0 bases from V and 0 from J, leaving 12 bases between them. The CDR3 contains 16 residues. The DNA of the CDR3 is TGTGCCAGCAGCTTAGCGAAAACAGGGAGCTCCTACGAGCAGTACTTC. Its translation is CASSLAKTGSSYEQYF. The variable domain in full, completed from reference TRBV7-2 and TRBJ2-7, reads GAGVSQSPSNKVTEKGKDVELRCDPISGHTALYWYRQSLGQGLEFLIYFQGNSAPDKSGLPSDRFSAERTGGSVSTLTIQRTQQEDSAVYLCASSLAKTGSSYEQYFGPGTRLTVT.

The chain has TRBV27 and TRBJ2-4; 9 nucleotides line up with TRBD2. Trimming cost V 5 bases and J 7 bases; bases outside gene matches: 9. The CDR3 totals 15 residues. Germline CDR1 reads MNHEY; CDR2 reads SMNVEV (reference sequence). The CDR3 protein is CASSPSLGTSNIQYF. In DNA form, the CDR3 reads TGTGCCAGCAGTCCCAGCCTCGGGACTAGCAACATTCAGTACTTC.

The chain recombines TRBV15 with TRBJ2-3; 9 bases map to TRBD2. There are 19 residues in the CDR3. Germline trimming cut 3 bases from V and 0 bases from J; bases unmatched to any gene: 13. The germline gives CDR1 LNHNV, CDR2 YYDKDF (reference sequence). The DNA for the CDR3 is TGTGCCACCAGCAGCCGCCACGCAAGAAGCGGGAGGAGCACAGATACGCAGTATTTT. Its protein product is CATSSRHARSGRSTDTQYF.

The chain is built from TRBV7-9 and TRBJ2-7, with D perhaps TRBD2 (5 bases). CDR3 length: 15 amino acids. CDR1 SEHNR and CDR2 FQNEAQ come from the germline V gene (reference sequence). Trimming took off 4 bases at V and 1 base at J, with 14 bases between the two ends. The DNA for the CDR3 is TGTGCCAGCAGCTCGGGCCCCGGGGTTTCCTACGAGCAGTACTTC. Translation: CASSSGPGVSYEQYF. Full variable domain (outside the CDR3, taken from reference TRBV7-9 and TRBJ2-7): DTGVSQNPRHKITKRGQNVTFRCDPISEHNRLYWYRQTLGQGPEFLTYFQNEAQLEKSRLLSDRFSAERPKGSFSTLEIQRTEQGDSAMYLCASSSGPGVSYEQYFGPGTRLTVT.

The DNA of the CDR3 is TGTGCCAGCAGTTTAACCGGGACAGGCTACGAGCAGTACTTC. Protein product: CASSLTGTGYEQYF. The V call is TRBV27, the J call TRBJ2-5; 8 bases line up with TRBD1. The tail of the sequence fits TRBJ2-7 better, so the J call may be wrong. The CDR3 covers 14 residues. Looked up from germline, CDR1 is MNHEY and CDR2 is SMNVEV (reference sequence).

The chain recombines TRBV5-1 with TRBJ2-1, with D possibly matching TRBD2 (6 bases). CDR1 and CDR2 (germline): SGHRS, YFSETQ. The V end lost 2 bases, the J end lost 0 bases, and 12 bases lay between the germline ends. CDR3 size: 16 residues. The CDR3 loop is CASSFGVGGSYNEQFF. CDR3 bases: TGCGCCAGCAGCTTCGGCGTCGGGGGCTCCTACAATGAGCAGTTCTTC. Full variable domain (remainder filled in from reference TRBV5-1 and TRBJ2-1): KAGVTQTPRYLIKTRGQQVTLSCSPISGHRSVSWYQQTPGQGLQFLFEYFSETQRNKGNFPGRFSGRQFSNSRSEMNVSTLELGDSALYLCASSFGVGGSYNEQFFGPGTRLTVL.

The chain employs TRBV10-3 and TRBJ1-1; D uncertain. Trimming removed 7 bases from V and 4 bases from J, with 13 bases in between. CDR3 size: 13 residues. Germline assignment: CDR1 ENHRY and CDR2 SYGVKD. The CDR3 protein is CAIKSAGGTEAFF. DNA of the CDR3: TGTGCCATCAAGTCCGCAGGAGGCACTGAAGCTTTCTTT.

The CDR3 nucleotides are TGCGCCAGCAGCTTGGTTAGCGGGAGCTCCTACAATGAGCAGTTCTTC. Translation: CASSLVSGSSYNEQFF. The chain combines TRBV5-1 with TRBJ2-1, with TRBD2 identical over 9 bases. Germline CDR1 and CDR2: SGHRS and YFSETQ. V dropped 0 bases and J dropped 0; count of bases not matched to a gene: 1. This CDR3 contains 16 residues.

J is TRBJ2-3 and V is TRBV25-1; TRBD1 matches at 7 bases. Germline assignment: CDR1 MGHDK and CDR2 SYGVNS. This CDR3 spans 14 amino acids. V shed 5 bases, J shed 2 bases, and the junction held 4 bases outside the gene matches. The CDR3 here is CASSRTGSTDTQYF. The DNA of the CDR3 is TGTGCCAGCAGTCGGACAGGCTCCACAGATACGCAGTATTTT.

The chain links TRBV5-1 to TRBJ1-4, with 8 bases lining up with TRBD1. The junction had 5 bases not matched to a gene; V was cut back by 3 bases and J by 4 bases. CDR3 length equals 15 residues. Per the germline V gene, CDR1 is SGHRS and CDR2 is YFSETQ. The CDR3 bases are TGCGCCAGCAGCTGGAGACAGGGGATTAATGAAAAACTGTTTTTT. Protein sequence: CASSWRQGINEKLFF. The complete variable domain, with remaining parts taken from reference TRBV5-1 and TRBJ1-4, reads KAGVTQTPRYLIKTRGQQVTLSCSPISGHRSVSWYQQTPGQGLQFLFEYFSETQRNKGNFPGRFSGRQFSNSRSEMNVSTLELGDSALYLCASSWRQGINEKLFFGSGTQLSVL.

The chain has TRBV7-9 and TRBJ2-1, with 8 bases aligning to TRBD2. There are 15 residues in the CDR3. V trimming: 4 bases; J trimming: 8 bases; junction bases outside the gene matches: 10. Germline assignment: CDR1 SEHNR and CDR2 FQNEAQ (reference sequence). The CDR3 coding sequence is TGTGCCAGCAGCTCGCCTCCGGGGGGGAGGGATGAGCAGTTCTTC. Its protein product is CASSSPPGGRDEQFF.

The V gene is TRBV18, the J gene TRBJ2-7, with 11 positions matching TRBD2. Germline trimming cut 0 bases from V and 3 bases from J; bases unmatched to any gene: 7. CDR1 and CDR2 from the germline V gene are KGHSH and LQKENI. CDR3 length: 17 amino acids. CDR3 protein: CASSPPGLAALRYEQYF. CDR3 sequence (DNA): TGTGCCAGCTCACCACCGGGACTAGCGGCTCTACGCTACGAGCAGTACTTC.

This clone was observed a single time. The CDR3, as DNA: TGTGCCAGCAGCTTGGGGGGACAGGGGCGCCCGGGCACTGAAGCTTTCTTT. Translation: CASSLGGQGRPGTEAFF. The chain uses TRBV5-4 and TRBJ1-1, with 10 bases matching TRBD1. This CDR3 spans 17 amino acids. Looked up from germline, CDR1 is SGHNT and CDR2 is YYREEE (reference sequence). V shed 0 bases, J shed 4 bases, and the junction held 9 bases outside the gene matches.

This clone was detected only once. The chain has TRBV10-2 and TRBJ1-1; D perhaps matches TRBD1 (6 bases). This CDR3 comprises 16 residues. The V gene's germline CDR1 is WSHSY and CDR2 SAAADI. Trimming cost V 2 bases and J 4 bases, with 17 bases left between them. CDR3 nucleotide sequence: TGCGCCAGCAGTGAGGAGGGGCGAGGGGGAAGCACTGAAGCTTTCTTT. This codes for CASSEEGRGGSTEAFF.

This chain connects TRBV11-2 to TRBJ2-1; 12 positions agree with TRBD2. This CDR3 region has 15 residues. With V trimmed by 2 bases and J by 4 bases, 0 bases remained unmatched. Germline values: CDR1 SGHAT, CDR2 FQNNGV. DNA of the CDR3: TGTGCCAGCAGCTTACTAGCGGGAGGGTACAATGAGCAGTTCTTC. Translated: CASSLLAGGYNEQFF.